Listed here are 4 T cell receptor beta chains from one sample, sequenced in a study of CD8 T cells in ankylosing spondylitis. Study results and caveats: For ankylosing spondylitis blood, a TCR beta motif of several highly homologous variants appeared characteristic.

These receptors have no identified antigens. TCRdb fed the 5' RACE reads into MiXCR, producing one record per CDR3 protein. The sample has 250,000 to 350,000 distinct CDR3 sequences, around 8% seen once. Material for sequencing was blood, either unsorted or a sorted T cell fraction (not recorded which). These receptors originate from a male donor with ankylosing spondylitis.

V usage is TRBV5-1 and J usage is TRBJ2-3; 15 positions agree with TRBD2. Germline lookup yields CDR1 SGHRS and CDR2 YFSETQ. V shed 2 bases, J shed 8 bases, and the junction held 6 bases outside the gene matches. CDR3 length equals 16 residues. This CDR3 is CASSFRTSGRAGTQYF. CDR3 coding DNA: TGCGCCAGCAGCTTTCGGACTAGCGGGAGGGCCGGTACGCAGTATTTT.

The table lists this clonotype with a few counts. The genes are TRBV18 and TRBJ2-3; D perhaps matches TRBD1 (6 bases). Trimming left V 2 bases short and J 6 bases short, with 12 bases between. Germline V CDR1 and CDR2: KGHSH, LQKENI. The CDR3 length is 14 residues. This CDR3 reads CASSPRGTMDTQYF. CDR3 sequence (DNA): TGTGCCAGCTCACCAAGGGGGACGATGGATACGCAGTATTTT.

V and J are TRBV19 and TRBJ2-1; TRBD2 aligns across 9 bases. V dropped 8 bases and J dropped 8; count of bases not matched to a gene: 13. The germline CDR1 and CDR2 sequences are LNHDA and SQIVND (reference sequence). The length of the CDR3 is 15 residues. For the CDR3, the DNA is TGTGCCAGTGACCGAGTAGCGGGAGATCGGGATGAGCAGTTCTTC. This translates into CASDRVAGDRDEQFF.

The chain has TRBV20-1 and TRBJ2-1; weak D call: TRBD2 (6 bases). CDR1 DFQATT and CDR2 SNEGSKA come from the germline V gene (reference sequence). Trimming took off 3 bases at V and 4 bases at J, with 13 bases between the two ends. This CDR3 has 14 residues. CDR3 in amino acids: CSASGSRNYNEQFF. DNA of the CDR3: TGCAGTGCTAGCGGGAGCCGGAATTACAATGAGCAGTTCTTC.